The 19 T cell receptor beta chains reported below all come from one sample, sequenced in a study of T cells in Graves' hyperthyroidism and ophthalmopathy. The investigators amplified TCR beta CDR3 regions from RNA transcripts. The TCR CDR3 first-round RT-PCR relied on the HTBI primer set. TCRdb redid the calling of the multiplex PCR reads with MiXCR, one entry per CDR3 protein. The sample lists fewer than 350,000 distinct CDR3 sequences, more than 10% occurring once. The material sequenced was blood. These receptors originate from a woman aged 25 to 45 with Graves' hyperthyroidism that later progressed to Graves' ophthalmopathy.

This sequence joins TRBV7-3 and TRBJ2-2, with D tentatively TRBD1 (7 bases). Germline V gene sequence: CDR1 SGHTA, CDR2 FQGTGA. V shed 4 bases and J shed 8 bases, with 17 bases lying between them. There are 15 residues in the CDR3. CDR3 amino acids: CASSSAGQLGGELFF. The CDR3 DNA reads TGTGCCAGCAGCTCGGCGGGACAGCTGGGGGGGGAGCTGTTTTTT.

This clonotype was recorded at least ten times. Here the CDR3 DNA reads TGTGCCAGCAGTTTATCCGCTGGACAGGCGATCTATGGCTACACCTTC. Residues: CASSLSAGQAIYGYTF. V and J are TRBV27 and TRBJ1-2, with 7 bases aligning to TRBD1. Trimming removed 0 bases from V and 4 bases from J; junction bases left unmatched: 8. Germline V gene lookup returns CDR1 MNHEY and CDR2 SMNVEV (reference sequence). This CDR3 comprises 16 residues.

This clonotype was observed at least ten times. The V call is TRBV20-1, the J call TRBJ2-5; D may match TRBD1 or TRBD2 (5 bases each). Trimming took off 2 bases at V and 6 bases at J, with 16 bases between the two ends. CDR1 and CDR2 (germline): DFQATT, SNEGSKA (reference sequence). The CDR3 length is 14 residues. The chain's CDR3 is CSARTGRDWQTQYF. The CDR3 DNA is TGCAGTGCTAGAACGGGACGGGATTGGCAGACCCAGTACTTC.

The J gene is TRBJ1-5, the V gene TRBV29-1; a possible D gene is TRBD1 (6 bases). There are 13 residues in the CDR3. Germline loops: CDR1 SQVTM, CDR2 ANQGSEA. V was cut by 4 bases and J by 2 bases, with 9 bases left in between. CDR3 region: CSVGQAGNQPQHF. The CDR3 nucleotides are TGCAGCGTTGGACAGGCAGGCAATCAGCCCCAGCATTTT.

This clonotype came up a few times. This sequence may be a read error, since a much larger clone differs from it by one base. The chain carries TRBV6-5 and TRBJ2-7; D call uncertain. Trimming took 2 bases from V and 2 from J, leaving 7 bases between them. CDR3 length: 13 amino acids. Germline values: CDR1 MNHEY, CDR2 SVGAGI. The CDR3 loop reads CASSYRRTYEQYF. The CDR3 coding sequence is TGTGCCAGCAGTTACAGGAGAACCTACGAGCAGTACTTC.

DNA of the CDR3: TGCGCCAGCAGCCAAGAGAACGCAGAGCAGTTCTTC. It specifies CASSQENAEQFF. The chain has TRBV4-1 and TRBJ2-1; D call uncertain. Germline CDR1 reads MGHRA; CDR2 reads YSYEKL. The CDR3 is 12 amino acids. Between the trimmed V and J ends, which lost 0 bases and 10 bases, there was a span of 7 bases.

Many counts were recorded for this clonotype. CDR3 loop: CASSSQLAGGPSREQYF. The CDR3 DNA sequence: TGTGCCAGCAGCTCTCAACTAGCGGGAGGGCCCTCACGCGAGCAGTACTTC. The V gene is TRBV7-9, the J gene TRBJ2-7; 13 bases are a match to TRBD2. After removal of 4 bases from V and 6 bases from J, the junction contained 12 bases not matched to a gene. This CDR3 region has 17 residues. CDR1 SEHNR and CDR2 FQNEAQ come from the germline V gene (reference sequence).

This clonotype has only a few counts. The rearrangement links TRBV15 to TRBJ2-1; 13 bases line up with TRBD2. Trimming at V came to 0 bases and at J to 9 bases, leaving 5 bases not matched to a gene. This CDR3 has 16 residues. Per the germline V gene, CDR1 is LNHNV and CDR2 is YYDKDF (reference sequence). CDR3 sequence (DNA): TGTGCCACCAGCAGAGAACTAGCGGGAGGGGTGGGTGAGCAGTTCTTC. Protein product: CATSRELAGGVGEQFF.

This clonotype was seen a handful of times. The chain has TRBV5-5 and TRBJ2-7, with a possible D match to TRBD2 (6 bases). The CDR3 spans 14 residues. Trimming took 3 bases from V and 6 from J, leaving 16 bases between them. CDR1 and CDR2 from the germline V gene are SGHKS and YYEKEE (reference sequence). Here the CDR3 DNA reads TGTGCCAGCAGCTCGGGACTCCACCTCGCCGAGCAGTACTTC. It encodes CASSSGLHLAEQYF.

This clonotype was observed at least ten times. The chain has TRBV28 and TRBJ2-7; 10 bases map to TRBD2. V shed 10 bases, J shed 3 bases, and the junction held 6 bases outside the gene matches. CDR3 size: 13 residues. Germline CDR1 MDHEN, CDR2 SYDVKM. In DNA, the CDR3 is TGTGCCACCGGGGGACTAGCGCACTACGAGCAGTACTTC. As protein: CATGGLAHYEQYF.

This clonotype came up many times. J is TRBJ2-3 and V is TRBV13; D could derive from TRBD1 or TRBD2 (5 bases each). The germline gives CDR1 PRHDT, CDR2 FYEKMQ (reference sequence). CDR3 size: 18 residues. V shed 5 bases and J shed 0 bases, with 21 bases lying between them. Here the CDR3 reads CASSPRDVASGSTDTQYF. The DNA of the CDR3 is TGTGCCAGCAGCCCCCGGGACGTAGCGTCCGGTAGCACAGATACGCAGTATTTT.

This clonotype has ten or more counts. The chain carries TRBV3-1 and TRBJ2-7, with TRBD2 matching over 7 bases. Germline V gene sequence: CDR1 LGHDT, CDR2 YNNKEL (reference sequence). The CDR3 runs 16 residues. J was trimmed by 3 bases and V by 5 bases; bases with no gene match: 13. CDR3 in amino acids: CASSYGSREAHYEQYF. The CDR3 DNA follows: TGTGCCAGCAGCTACGGCTCTCGGGAGGCCCACTACGAGCAGTACTTC.

Remarks on this clonotype: A much larger clonotype is one base distant, so this may be a read error. This rearrangement joins TRBV7-9 to TRBJ2-3; D is uncertain. The CDR3 is made up of 12 amino acids. The germline V gene has CDR1 SEHNR and CDR2 FQNEAQ (reference sequence). V was pared by 6 bases and J by 2 bases, with 6 bases between. CDR3 amino acids: CASRRSTDTQYF. CDR3 coding DNA: TGTGCCAGCAGACGGTCCACAGATACGCAGTATTTT. The whole variable domain, remainder taken from reference TRBV7-9 and TRBJ2-3, is DTGVSQNPRHKITKRGQNVTFRCDPISEHNRLYWYRQTLGQGPEFLTYFQNEAQLEKSRLLSDRFSAERPKGSFSTLEIQRTEQGDSAMYLCASRRSTDTQYFGPGTRLTVL.

This clonotype was seen more than once but under ten times. This chain joins TRBV9 and TRBJ2-1; the match to TRBD2 covers 13 bases. The J segment lost 7 bases and the V segment lost 3 bases, leaving 4 bases of the junction unmatched. This CDR3 spans 15 amino acids. Germline V gives CDR1 SGDLS, CDR2 YYNGEE. CDR3 protein: CASSGLAGGRNEQFF. The CDR3 region has the DNA TGTGCCAGCAGCGGACTAGCGGGAGGTCGGAATGAGCAGTTCTTC.

This clonotype appeared many times. This chain joins TRBV28 and TRBJ1-2; D call uncertain. The length of the CDR3 is 15 residues. Per the germline V gene, CDR1 is MDHEN and CDR2 is SYDVKM. Trimming pared 2 bases from V and 7 bases from J, leaving 17 bases between. The CDR3 spells CASSLEGSPVRGYTF. The DNA of the CDR3 is TGTGCCAGCAGTTTAGAAGGGTCGCCAGTTCGTGGCTACACCTTC.

Many counts were recorded for this clonotype. The V and J genes are TRBV3-1 and TRBJ2-7; 9 bases align to TRBD1. CDR1 is LGHDT and CDR2 is YNNKEL in the germline V gene (reference sequence). The CDR3 covers 15 residues. After removal of 2 bases from V and 4 bases from J, the junction contained 6 bases not matched to a gene. The CDR3 DNA follows: TGTGCCAGCAGCCAATTCCGGACAGGGGAATACGAGCAGTACTTC. Its protein is CASSQFRTGEYEQYF.

The table lists this clonotype with a few counts. The genes are TRBV19 and TRBJ1-3; D is ambiguous. CDR3 length equals 14 residues. V was clipped by 5 bases and J by 0 bases, with 8 bases between them. Germline V gene data show CDR1 as LNHDA and CDR2 as SQIVND (reference sequence). As DNA, the CDR3 is TGTGCCAGTAGTGGACCCAACTCTGGAAACACCATATATTTT. Amino acids: CASSGPNSGNTIYF.

This clonotype is deemed medium-sized. The V and J genes are TRBV2 and TRBJ1-1, with TRBD1 matching over 12 bases. Per germline, CDR1 SNHLY and CDR2 FYNNEI. The ends lost 6 bases at V and 1 base at J; junction bases unmatched: 3. The CDR3 is made up of 15 amino acids. CDR3 sequence: CASSRDRGPNTEAFF. CDR3 DNA: TGTGCCAGCAGCCGGGACAGGGGGCCGAACACTGAAGCTTTCTTT.

This clonotype was seen repeatedly, ten times or more. The rearrangement uses TRBV6-5 and TRBJ2-2; TRBD2 agrees at 12 bases. Germline V gene data show CDR1 as MNHEY and CDR2 as SVGAGI. This CDR3 has 20 residues. The trim removed 2 bases at V and 0 bases at J, leaving 10 bases unmatched. The CDR3 sequence is CASSYHGVLAGGTNTGELFF. CDR3 nucleotide sequence: TGTGCCAGCAGTTACCACGGTGTTCTAGCGGGAGGGACGAACACCGGGGAGCTGTTTTTT.